A single sample is the source of the 4 T cell receptor beta chains below, sequenced in a study of T cell changes during pregnancy in multiple sclerosis. Assay: immunoSEQ multiplex PCR; the TCRdb copy retains only in-frame clones and omits some. This sample has approximately 43,000 clones; about 94% occur once, and the top ten carry roughly 8.1%. This specimen was CD8+ T cells from peripheral blood mononuclear cells, taken in the third trimester of pregnancy. These receptors originate from a female donor with multiple sclerosis, enrolled in a pregnancy study.

The chain joins TRBV9 to TRBJ1-2; perhaps TRBD1 as D (6 bases). Germline CDR1 reads SGDLS; CDR2 reads YYNGEE. CDR3 size: 14 residues. Trimming took 3 bases from V and 6 from J, leaving 15 bases between them. The CDR3 region is CASSGYRVGDGYTF. DNA of the CDR3: TGTGCCAGCAGCGGATACAGGGTAGGGGATGGCTACACCTTC.

The genes are TRBV28 and TRBJ2-7; 9 bases are shared with TRBD2. V shed 6 bases and J 2 bases; nucleotides not matched to a gene: 11. CDR1 is MDHEN, CDR2 SYDVKM, per germline. The CDR3 spans 16 residues. The CDR3 loop reads CASSHGRLADPYEQYF. CDR3 nucleotide sequence: TGTGCCAGCAGCCACGGGAGACTAGCGGATCCCTACGAGCAGTACTTC. Filled out from reference TRBV28 and TRBJ2-7, the complete variable domain reads DVKVTQSSRYLVKRTGEKVFLECVQDMDHENMFWYRQDPGLGLRLIYFSYDVKMKEKGDIPEGYSVSREKKERFSLILESASTNQTSMYLCASSHGRLADPYEQYFGPGTRLTVT.

This chain connects TRBV7-9 to TRBJ2-7, with a weak D call TRBD2 (6 bases). Germline V gives CDR1 SEHNR, CDR2 FQNEAQ (reference sequence). The CDR3 covers 13 residues. Trimming took off 8 bases at V and 4 bases at J, with 15 bases between the two ends. The chain's CDR3 is CASQDPLAYEQYF. The CDR3 region has the DNA TGTGCCAGCCAGGACCCCCTAGCGTACGAGCAGTACTTC.

This chain joins TRBV6-5 and TRBJ2-3; D is unclear. The CDR3 has 13 residues. Trimming pared 2 bases from V and 1 base from J, leaving 4 bases between. CDR1 and CDR2 (germline): MNHEY, SVGAGI. In nucleotides, the CDR3 is TGTGCCAGCAGTTACACTCGCACAGATACGCAGTATTTT. This encodes CASSYTRTDTQYF.